These 3 T cell receptor beta chains originate from one sample sequenced in a study of blood T cell repertoires in COVID-19. The protocol was immunoSEQ multiplex PCR, while the TCRdb copy is restricted to in-frame clones and leaves out a portion. Of 400,000 to 550,000 clones in the sample, roughly 90% are singletons; the top ten hold 4.3%. The sample consisted of peripheral blood. The receptors come from a woman in her thirties with acute or convalescent COVID-19.

This clone occurred a few times. The chain joins TRBV30 to TRBJ2-7, with TRBD2 as a possible D gene (6 bases). The CDR3 contains 11 residues. CDR1 and CDR2 (germline): GTSNPN, SVGIG (reference sequence). V lost 2 bases, J lost 6 bases, and 8 bases lay in between. The CDR3 sequence is CAWSLGGEQYF. DNA of the CDR3: TGTGCCTGGAGTCTCGGGGGCGAGCAGTACTTC.

In this sample, this clone turned up once. DNA for the CDR3: TGTGCCAGCAGCGAGGGACAAGACAATCAGCCCCAGCATTTT. Translation gives CASSEGQDNQPQHF. The V gene is TRBV5-5, the J gene TRBJ1-5; TRBD1 might be the D (6 bases). The CDR3 extends over 14 amino acids. Germline loops: CDR1 SGHKS, CDR2 YYEKEE (reference sequence). V was pared by 4 bases and J by 3 bases, with 11 bases between. The full variable domain, with the rest looked up from reference TRBV5-5 and TRBJ1-5, is DAGVTQSPTHLIKTRGQQVTLRCSPISGHKSVSWYQQVLGQGPQFIFQYYEKEERGRGNFPDRFSARQFPNYSSELNVNALLLGDSALYLCASSEGQDNQPQHFGDGTRLSIL.

V is TRBV4-1 and J is TRBJ1-5; possibly TRBD1 for D (5 bases). In germline, CDR1 is MGHRA, CDR2 YSYEKL. The CDR3 length is 17 residues. V was trimmed by 1 base and J by 5 bases, leaving 18 bases between them. CDR3 DNA: TGCGCCAGCAGCCAAGTCTGGTCAGGGAAGTTGTATCAGCCCCAGCATTTT. Its protein is CASSQVWSGKLYQPQHF.